This paragraph reports one T cell receptor beta chain. Its target is not known. This sample is part of a study of blood T cells in healthy people across ages. General study results and limits: Using unsorted PBMCs precluded a conclusive naive versus antigen-experienced comparison.

Germline loops: CDR1 MNHEY, CDR2 SVGAGI. V dropped 2 bases and J dropped 4 bases, with 15 bases sitting between them. CDR3 size: 15 residues. It was with a sample-barcoded 5' primer and a J-beta primer mix that a second PCR of about 7 to 12 cycles was run. Every sample returned 3 million or more CDR3-containing paired-end reads. TCRdb re-called the 5' RACE reads through MiXCR, storing one row per CDR3 protein. Here the sample spans roughly 830,000 distinct CDR3 sequences, approximately 59% being singletons. The sequence was collected from a man aged 30 to 45 in good health. This chain uses TRBV6-5 with TRBJ2-7; a weak D match, TRBD1 (5 bases). The specimen sequenced was blood. The DNA for the CDR3 is TGTGCCAGCAGTTACGGGCCAGGGCTGGGTTACGAGCAGTACTTC. Translating gives CASSYGPGLGYEQYF.